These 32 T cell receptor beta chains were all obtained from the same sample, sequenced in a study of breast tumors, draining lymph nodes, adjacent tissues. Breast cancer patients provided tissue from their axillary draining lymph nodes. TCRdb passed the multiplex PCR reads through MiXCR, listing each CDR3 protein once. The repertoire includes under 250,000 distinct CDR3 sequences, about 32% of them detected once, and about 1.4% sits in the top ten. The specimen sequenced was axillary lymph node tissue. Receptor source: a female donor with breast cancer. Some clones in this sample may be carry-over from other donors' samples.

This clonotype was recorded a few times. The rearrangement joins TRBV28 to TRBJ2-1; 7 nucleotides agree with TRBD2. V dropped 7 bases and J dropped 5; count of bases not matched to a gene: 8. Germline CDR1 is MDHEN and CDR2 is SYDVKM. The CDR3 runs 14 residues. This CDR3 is CASNLPGLNNEQFF. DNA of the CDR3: TGTGCCAGCAACTTACCGGGACTAAACAATGAGCAGTTCTTC.

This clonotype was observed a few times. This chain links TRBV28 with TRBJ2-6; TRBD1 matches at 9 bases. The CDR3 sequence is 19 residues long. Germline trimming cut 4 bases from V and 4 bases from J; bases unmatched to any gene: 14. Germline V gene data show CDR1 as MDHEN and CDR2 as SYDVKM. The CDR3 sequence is CASSSLGQGKLKGANVLTF. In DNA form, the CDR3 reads TGTGCCAGCAGTTCTCTAGGACAGGGGAAGCTAAAAGGGGCCAACGTCCTGACTTTC.

CDR3 sequence reads: CASSLWTSGRKTQYF. The CDR3 nucleotides read TGTGCCAGCAGCCTCTGGACTAGCGGGAGGAAGACCCAGTACTTC. The chain couples TRBV7-3 to TRBJ2-5; TRBD2 matches 14 bases. The germline V gene has CDR1 SGHTA and CDR2 FQGTGA. This CDR3 contains 15 residues. V lost 5 bases, J lost 6 bases, and 5 bases stayed unmatched.

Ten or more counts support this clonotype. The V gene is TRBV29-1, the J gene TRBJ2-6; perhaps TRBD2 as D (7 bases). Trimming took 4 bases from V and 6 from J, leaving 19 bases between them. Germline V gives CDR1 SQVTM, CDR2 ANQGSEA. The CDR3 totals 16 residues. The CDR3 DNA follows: TGCAGCGTTGCGGGGGGCGAAGGATTGAAGGCCAACGTCCTGACTTTC. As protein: CSVAGGEGLKANVLTF.

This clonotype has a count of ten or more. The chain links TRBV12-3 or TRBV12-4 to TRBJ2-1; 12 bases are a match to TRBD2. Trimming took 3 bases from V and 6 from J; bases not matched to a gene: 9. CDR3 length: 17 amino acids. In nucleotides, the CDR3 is TGTGCCAGCAGTTTTGGCCTAGCGGGAGGGCCCCGCAATGAGCAGTTCTTC. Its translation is CASSFGLAGGPRNEQFF.

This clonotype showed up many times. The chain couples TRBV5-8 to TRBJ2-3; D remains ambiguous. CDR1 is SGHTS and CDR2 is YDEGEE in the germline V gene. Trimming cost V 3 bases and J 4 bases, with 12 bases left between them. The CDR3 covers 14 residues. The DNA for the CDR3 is TGTGCCAGCAGCTGGGGTTTACGGGCAGATACGCAGTATTTT. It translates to CASSWGLRADTQYF. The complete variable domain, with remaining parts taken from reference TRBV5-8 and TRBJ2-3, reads EAGVTQSPTHLIKTRGQQATLRCSPISGHTSVYWYQQALGLGLQFLLWYDEGEERNRGNFPPRFSGRQFPNYSSELNVNALELEDSALYLCASSWGLRADTQYFGPGTRLTVL.

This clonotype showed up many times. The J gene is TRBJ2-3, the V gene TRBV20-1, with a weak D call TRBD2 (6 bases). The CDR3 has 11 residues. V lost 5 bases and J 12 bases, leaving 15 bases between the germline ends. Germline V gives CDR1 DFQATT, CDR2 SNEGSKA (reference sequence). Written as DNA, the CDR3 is TGCAGTGCTCAGTGGGGGGATGGACAGTATTTT. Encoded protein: CSAQWGDGQYF.

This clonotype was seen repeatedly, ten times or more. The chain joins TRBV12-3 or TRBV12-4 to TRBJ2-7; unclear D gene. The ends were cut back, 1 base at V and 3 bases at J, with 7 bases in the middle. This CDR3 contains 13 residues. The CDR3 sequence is CASSLVLNYEQYF. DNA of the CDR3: TGTGCCAGCAGTTTAGTACTAAACTACGAGCAGTACTTC.

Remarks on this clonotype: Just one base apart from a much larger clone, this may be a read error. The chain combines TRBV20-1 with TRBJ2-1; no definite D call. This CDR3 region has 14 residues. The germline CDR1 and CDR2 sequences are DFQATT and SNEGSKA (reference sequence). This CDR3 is CSARGIDVYTEQFF. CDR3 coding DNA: TGCAGTGCTAGGGGGATCGACGTCTACACTGAGCAGTTCTTC.

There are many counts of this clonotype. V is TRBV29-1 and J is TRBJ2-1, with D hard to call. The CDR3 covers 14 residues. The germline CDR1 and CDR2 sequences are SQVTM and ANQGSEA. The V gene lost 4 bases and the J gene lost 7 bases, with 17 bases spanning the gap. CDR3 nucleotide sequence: TGCAGCGTTGTAGTGGGCCCCGAATATAATGAGCAGTTCTTC. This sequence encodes CSVVVGPEYNEQFF.

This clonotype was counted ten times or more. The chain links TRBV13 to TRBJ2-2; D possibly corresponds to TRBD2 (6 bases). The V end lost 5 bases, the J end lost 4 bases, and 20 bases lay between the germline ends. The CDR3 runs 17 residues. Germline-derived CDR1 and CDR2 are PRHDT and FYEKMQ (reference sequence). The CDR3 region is CASSHRLGPRGTGELFF. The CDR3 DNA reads TGTGCCAGCAGCCATCGACTAGGGCCCCGTGGCACCGGGGAGCTGTTTTTT.

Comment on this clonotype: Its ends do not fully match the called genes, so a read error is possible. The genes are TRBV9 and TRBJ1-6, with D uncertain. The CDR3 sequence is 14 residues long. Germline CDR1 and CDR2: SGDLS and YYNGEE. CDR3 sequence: CASSVEGSRSPLPF. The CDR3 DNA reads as TGTGCCAGCAGCGTAGAAGGGTCCCGTTCACCCCTCCCCTTT. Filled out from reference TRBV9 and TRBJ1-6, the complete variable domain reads DSGVTQTPKHLITATGQRVTLRCSPRSGDLSVYWYQQSLDQGLQFLIQYYNGEERAKGNILERFSAQQFPDLHSELNLSSLELGDSALYFCASSVEGSRSPLPFGNGTRLTVT.

CDR3 protein: CASSFGRVHSGANVLTF. The DNA for the CDR3 is TGTGCCAGCAGCTTCGGTAGGGTTCACTCTGGGGCCAACGTCCTGACTTTC. The rearrangement links TRBV5-6 to TRBJ2-6, with unresolved D. V gave up 2 bases and J gave up 0 bases, with 12 bases separating them. The CDR3 totals 17 residues. Germline V lookup: CDR1 SGHDT, CDR2 YYEEEE.

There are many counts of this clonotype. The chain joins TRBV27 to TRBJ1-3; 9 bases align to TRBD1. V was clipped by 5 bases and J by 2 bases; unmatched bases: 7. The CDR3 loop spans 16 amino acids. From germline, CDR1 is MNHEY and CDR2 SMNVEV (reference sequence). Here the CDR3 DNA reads TGTGCCAGCAGTCCGAACAGGGGGCTGACTGGAAACACCATATATTTT. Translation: CASSPNRGLTGNTIYF.

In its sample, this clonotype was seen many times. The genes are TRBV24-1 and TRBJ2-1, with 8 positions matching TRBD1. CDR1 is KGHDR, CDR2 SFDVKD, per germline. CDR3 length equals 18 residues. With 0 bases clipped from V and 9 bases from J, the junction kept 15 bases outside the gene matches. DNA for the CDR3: TGTGCCACCAGTGATTTGCAAACAGGACAGGGTCTTTTAGGTGAGCAGTTCTTC. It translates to CATSDLQTGQGLLGEQFF.

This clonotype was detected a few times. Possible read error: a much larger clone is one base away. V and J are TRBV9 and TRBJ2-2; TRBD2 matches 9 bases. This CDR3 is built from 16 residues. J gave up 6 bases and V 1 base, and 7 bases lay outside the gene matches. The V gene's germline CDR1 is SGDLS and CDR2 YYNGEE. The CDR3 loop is CASSVIAGEGAGELFF. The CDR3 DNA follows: TGTGCCAGCAGCGTAATAGCGGGAGAGGGCGCCGGGGAGCTGTTTTTT.

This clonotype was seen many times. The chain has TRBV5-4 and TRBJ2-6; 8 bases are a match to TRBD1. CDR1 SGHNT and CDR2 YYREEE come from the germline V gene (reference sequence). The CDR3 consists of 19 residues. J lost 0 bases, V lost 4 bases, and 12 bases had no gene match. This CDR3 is CASSPPGTGLFSGANVLTF. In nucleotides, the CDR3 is TGTGCCAGCAGCCCCCCCGGGACAGGCCTATTCTCTGGGGCCAACGTCCTGACTTTC.

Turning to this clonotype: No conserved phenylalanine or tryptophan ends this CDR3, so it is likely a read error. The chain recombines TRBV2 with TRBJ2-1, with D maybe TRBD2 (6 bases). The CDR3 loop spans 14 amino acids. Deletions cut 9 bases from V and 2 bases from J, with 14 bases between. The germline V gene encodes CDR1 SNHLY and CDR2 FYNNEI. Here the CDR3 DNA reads TGTGCCAGACTAGCAGGAGGGACCTACAATGAGCAGTTCCTC. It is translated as CARLAGGTYNEQFL.

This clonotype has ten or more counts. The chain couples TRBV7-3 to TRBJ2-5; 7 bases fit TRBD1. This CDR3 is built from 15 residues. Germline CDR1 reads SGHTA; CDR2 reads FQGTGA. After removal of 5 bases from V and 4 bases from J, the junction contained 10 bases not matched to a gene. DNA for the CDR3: TGTGCCAGCAGCGTGACAGGGCGTGAAACAGAGACCCAGTACTTC. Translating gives CASSVTGRETETQYF.

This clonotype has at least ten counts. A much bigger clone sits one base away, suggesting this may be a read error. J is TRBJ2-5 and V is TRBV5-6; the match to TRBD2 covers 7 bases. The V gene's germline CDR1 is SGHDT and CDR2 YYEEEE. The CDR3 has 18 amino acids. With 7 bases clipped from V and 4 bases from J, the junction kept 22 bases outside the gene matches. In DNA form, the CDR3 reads TGTGCCAGCTCGCGGGGGTGGACCGGGAGAGGCCCGGGAGAGACCCAGTACTTC. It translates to CASSRGWTGRGPGETQYF. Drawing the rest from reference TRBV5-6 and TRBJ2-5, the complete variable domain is DAGVTQSPTHLIKTRGQQVTLRCSPKSGHDTVSWYQQALGQGPQFIFQYYEEEERQRGNFPDRFSGHQFPNYSSELNVNALLLGDSALYLCASSRGWTGRGPGETQYFGPGTRLLVL.

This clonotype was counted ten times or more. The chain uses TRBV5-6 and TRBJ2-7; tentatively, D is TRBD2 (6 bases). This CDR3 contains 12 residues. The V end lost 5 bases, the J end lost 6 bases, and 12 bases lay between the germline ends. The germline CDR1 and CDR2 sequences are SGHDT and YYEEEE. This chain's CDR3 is CASSWGVGEQYF. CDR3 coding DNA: TGTGCCAGCAGTTGGGGGGTTGGCGAGCAGTACTTC.

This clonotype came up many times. The CDR3 reads CAVRGGGSSYEQYF. CDR3 bases: TGTGCCGTAAGAGGGGGAGGGAGCTCCTACGAGCAGTACTTC. The V call is TRBV6-2 or TRBV6-3, the J call TRBJ2-7; tentative D call: TRBD2 (7 bases). With 11 bases removed from V and 0 bases from J, the gap between germline ends came to 17 bases. CDR1 and CDR2 from the germline V gene are MNHEY and SVGEGT. The CDR3 covers 14 residues.

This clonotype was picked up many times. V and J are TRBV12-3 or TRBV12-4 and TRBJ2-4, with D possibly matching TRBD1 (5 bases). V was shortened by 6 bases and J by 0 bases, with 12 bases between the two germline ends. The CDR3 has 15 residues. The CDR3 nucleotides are TGTGCCAGCAGCCCCCAGGGAATAGCCAAAAACATTCAGTACTTC. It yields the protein CASSPQGIAKNIQYF.

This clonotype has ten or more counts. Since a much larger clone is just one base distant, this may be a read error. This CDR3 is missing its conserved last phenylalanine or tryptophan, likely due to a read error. CDR3 sequence reads: CSAWAYEQYS. CDR3 sequence (DNA): TGCAGTGCCTGGGCCTACGAGCAGTACTCC. The chain employs TRBV20-1 and TRBJ2-7; D is ambiguous. Trimming pared 6 bases from V and 2 bases from J, leaving 5 bases between. This CDR3 is 10 amino acids long. CDR1 and CDR2 (germline): DFQATT, SNEGSKA (reference sequence).

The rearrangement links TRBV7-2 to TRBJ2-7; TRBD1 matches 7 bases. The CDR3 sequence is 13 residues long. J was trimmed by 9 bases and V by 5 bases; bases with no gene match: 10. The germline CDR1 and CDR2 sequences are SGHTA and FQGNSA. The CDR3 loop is CASSVRQGRGQYF. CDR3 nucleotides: TGTGCCAGCAGCGTTCGACAGGGCCGAGGGCAGTACTTC.

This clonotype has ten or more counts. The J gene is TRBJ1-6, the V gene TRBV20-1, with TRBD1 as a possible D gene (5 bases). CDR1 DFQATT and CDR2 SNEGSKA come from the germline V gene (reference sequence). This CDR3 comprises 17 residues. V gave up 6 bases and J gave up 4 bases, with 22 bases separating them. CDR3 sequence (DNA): TGCAGTGCCAATCCTGGGGGGTCCAGCCTTTATAATTCACCCCTCCACTTT. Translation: CSANPGGSSLYNSPLHF.

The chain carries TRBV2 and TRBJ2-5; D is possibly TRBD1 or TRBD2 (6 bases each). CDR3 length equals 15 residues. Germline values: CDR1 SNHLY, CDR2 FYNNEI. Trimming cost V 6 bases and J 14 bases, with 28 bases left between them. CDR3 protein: CASSWTARRRDQHYF. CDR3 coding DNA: TGTGCCAGCAGCTGGACAGCAAGGAGGAGGGACCAGCATTACTTC. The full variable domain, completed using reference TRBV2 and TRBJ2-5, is EPEVTQTPSHQVTQMGQEVILRCVPISNHLYFYWYRQILGQKVEFLVSFYNNEISEKSEIFDDQFSVERPDGSNFTLKIRSTKLEDSAMYFCASSWTARRRDQHYFGPGTRLLVL.

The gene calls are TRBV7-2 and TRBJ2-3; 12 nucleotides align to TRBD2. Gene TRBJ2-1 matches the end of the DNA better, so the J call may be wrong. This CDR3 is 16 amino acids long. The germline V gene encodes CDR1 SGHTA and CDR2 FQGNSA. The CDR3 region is CASSALAGGGTDTQFF. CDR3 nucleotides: TGTGCCAGCAGCGCCCTAGCGGGAGGGGGCACAGATACGCAGTTCTTC.

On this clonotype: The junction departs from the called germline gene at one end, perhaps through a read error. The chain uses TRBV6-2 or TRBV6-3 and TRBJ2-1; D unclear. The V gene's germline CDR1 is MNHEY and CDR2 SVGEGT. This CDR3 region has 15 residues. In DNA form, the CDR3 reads TGTGCCAGCGGACCGGTGGGGTCCGTCCACAATCAGCAGTTCTTC. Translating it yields CASGPVGSVHNQQFF.

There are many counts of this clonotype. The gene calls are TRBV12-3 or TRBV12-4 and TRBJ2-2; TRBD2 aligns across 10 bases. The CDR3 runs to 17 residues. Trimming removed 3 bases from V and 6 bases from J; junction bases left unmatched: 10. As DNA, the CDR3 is TGTGCCAGCAGTTTGCAAGTAGCGGGAGGAGAGGCCGGGGAGCTGTTTTTT. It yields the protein CASSLQVAGGEAGELFF.

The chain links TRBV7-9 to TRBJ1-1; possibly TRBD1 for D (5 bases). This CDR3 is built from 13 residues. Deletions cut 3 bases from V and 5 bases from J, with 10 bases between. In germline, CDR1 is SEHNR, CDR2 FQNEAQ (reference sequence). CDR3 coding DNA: TGTGCCAGCAGCTTTGCAGGGAGGACTGAAGCTTTCTTT. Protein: CASSFAGRTEAFF.

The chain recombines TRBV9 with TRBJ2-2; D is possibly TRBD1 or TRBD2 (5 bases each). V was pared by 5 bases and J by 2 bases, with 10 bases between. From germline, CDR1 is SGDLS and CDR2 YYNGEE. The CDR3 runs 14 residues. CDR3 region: CASRRDGNTGELFF. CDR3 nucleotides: TGTGCCAGCAGGAGGGACGGTAACACCGGGGAGCTGTTTTTT.